These 29 T cell receptor beta chains originate from one sample sequenced in a study of cytomegalovirus exposure and HLA in healthy donors. The PCR was carried out with 60 Vbeta primers and 13 Jbeta primers. Sequenced by immunoSEQ multiplex PCR; TCRdb stores in-frame clones only, minus some. The sample contains 90,000 to 120,000 clones, approximately 79% of which appear only once. Sequences were obtained from PBMCs. The receptor source for this set is a man younger than 35 in good health and CMV-seronegative.

The chain carries TRBV29-1 and TRBJ1-2; 7 nucleotides agree with TRBD1. V dropped 6 bases and J dropped 3; count of bases not matched to a gene: 13. Germline V gene data show CDR1 as SQVTM and CDR2 as ANQGSEA. The CDR3 runs 15 residues. Written as DNA, the CDR3 is TGCAGCGTAGATATGGGAACAGGGGCGGACTATGGCTACACCTTC. Its translation: CSVDMGTGADYGYTF.

This chain connects TRBV7-2 to TRBJ2-3; D is possibly TRBD2 (5 bases). CDR3 length equals 13 residues. CDR1 is SGHTA, CDR2 FQGNSA, per germline. The V and J ends lost 10 bases and 1 base respectively, with 12 bases between them. CDR3 DNA: TGTGCCACCCAGCGGCTTGGCACAGATACGCAGTATTTT. Translating it yields CATQRLGTDTQYF.

Only a few counts were recorded for this clone. The chain employs TRBV15 and TRBJ1-4; D remains unclear. The CDR3 covers 16 residues. Germline V lookup: CDR1 LNHNV, CDR2 YYDKDF (reference sequence). The V end lost 5 bases, the J end lost 6 bases, and 19 bases lay between the germline ends. CDR3 in DNA: TGTGCCACCAGCCCCGACGTGGCTATACGGGATGAAAAACTGTTTTTT. As protein: CATSPDVAIRDEKLFF.

V is TRBV6-1 and J is TRBJ1-3; D may be TRBD1 (6 bases). V lost 2 bases to trimming and J lost 0 bases, with 8 bases between them. The CDR3 has 15 residues. Germline CDR1 is MNHNS and CDR2 is SASEGT. The DNA of the CDR3 is TGTGCCAGCAGTGAACAGGGGAGCTCTGGAAACACCATATATTTT. Its protein is CASSEQGSSGNTIYF.

CDR3 loop: CASCLAGGPDTQYF. CDR3 DNA: TGTGCCAGCTGCCTAGCGGGGGGGCCAGATACGCAGTATTTT. The chain combines TRBV7-2 with TRBJ2-3, with 12 bases aligning to TRBD2. The V gene's germline CDR1 is SGHTA and CDR2 FQGNSA. The trim removed 8 bases at V and 4 bases at J, leaving 4 bases unmatched. This CDR3 has 14 residues.

The chain couples TRBV19 to TRBJ1-6; TRBD1 agrees at 7 bases. The CDR3 length is 14 residues. Germline V gene data show CDR1 as LNHDA and CDR2 as SQIVND (reference sequence). The V gene end was trimmed by 9 bases and the J gene end by 9 bases; junction bases not matched to a gene: 11. The CDR3 DNA reads TGTGCCAGCTTAGCACAGGGGTTTGGTTCACCCCTCCACTTT. It specifies CASLAQGFGSPLHF. Together with reference TRBV19 and TRBJ1-6, the CDR3 gives the full variable domain: DGGITQSPKYLFRKEGQNVTLSCEQNLNHDAMYWYRQDPGQGLRLIYYSQIVNDFQKGDIAEGYSVSREKKESFPLTVTSAQKNPTAFYLCASLAQGFGSPLHFGNGTRLTVT.

J is TRBJ2-2 and V is TRBV19; TRBD1 might be the D (6 bases). The V end lost 6 bases, the J end lost 6 bases, and 8 bases lay between the germline ends. CDR3 size: 12 residues. CDR1 and CDR2 (germline): LNHDA, SQIVND (reference sequence). CDR3 DNA sequence: TGTGCCAGTAGCAGGGGCGCCGGGGAGCTGTTTTTT. Translation gives CASSRGAGELFF.

This clone was detected a few times. The rearrangement links TRBV6-5 to TRBJ2-4; possible D gene TRBD2, 6 bases. The CDR3 has 13 residues. The germline V gene encodes CDR1 MNHEY and CDR2 SVGAGI. Trimming shortened V by 2 bases and J by 5 bases, and 7 bases separated the two germline ends. CDR3 loop: CASSYGGENIQYF. The CDR3 DNA is TGTGCCAGCAGTTACGGAGGGGAAAACATTCAGTACTTC.

This sequence joins TRBV13 and TRBJ2-7; 10 bases match TRBD1. V lost 5 bases and J lost 4; bases outside the gene matches: 5. There are 14 residues in the CDR3. Germline V gives CDR1 PRHDT, CDR2 FYEKMQ (reference sequence). The CDR3 DNA reads as TGTGCCAGCAGCAACCGGGACAGGGGTTACGAGCAGTACTTC. It encodes CASSNRDRGYEQYF.

This chain joins TRBV11-3 and TRBJ2-1, with a weak D call TRBD2 (5 bases). This CDR3 is 16 amino acids long. V was trimmed by 1 base and J by 0 bases, leaving 10 bases between them. Germline V lookup: CDR1 SGHNT, CDR2 YENEEA. The CDR3 here is CASSLGGQISYNEQFF. DNA for the CDR3: TGTGCCAGCAGCTTAGGAGGGCAGATCTCCTACAATGAGCAGTTCTTC.

The chain carries TRBV7-2 and TRBJ1-1; 10 nucleotides align to TRBD1. Unmatched junction bases numbered 6, after V lost 6 bases and J lost 11 bases. CDR1 is SGHTA and CDR2 is FQGNSA in the germline V gene. The CDR3 has 12 residues. The CDR3 protein is CASSRDRGLAFF. CDR3 DNA: TGTGCCAGCAGTCGGGACAGGGGACTGGCTTTCTTT.

The chain is built from TRBV11-2 and TRBJ2-1, with 7 bases matching TRBD1. The length of the CDR3 is 13 residues. V lost 5 bases, J lost 7 bases, and 5 bases stayed unmatched. Germline V gene lookup returns CDR1 SGHAT and CDR2 FQNNGV. CDR3 bases: TGTGCCAGCAGCATCGTACAGGGGAATGAGCAGTTCTTC. Protein product: CASSIVQGNEQFF.

This rearrangement joins TRBV5-1 to TRBJ2-3, with 14 bases matching TRBD2. The ends lost 3 bases at V and 0 bases at J; junction bases unmatched: 6. CDR1 is SGHRS and CDR2 is YFSETQ in the germline V gene. This CDR3 comprises 18 residues. CDR3 residues: CASSSGLAGGGSTDTQYF. The CDR3 coding sequence is TGCGCCAGCAGCTCTGGACTAGCGGGGGGCGGCAGCACAGATACGCAGTATTTT. The variable domain in full, with the rest retrieved from reference TRBV5-1 and TRBJ2-3, is KAGVTQTPRYLIKTRGQQVTLSCSPISGHRSVSWYQQTPGQGLQFLFEYFSETQRNKGNFPGRFSGRQFSNSRSEMNVSTLELGDSALYLCASSSGLAGGGSTDTQYFGPGTRLTVL.

V and J are TRBV5-1 and TRBJ1-4, with D possibly being TRBD1 (6 bases). V lost 4 bases and J 4 bases, leaving 11 bases between the germline ends. Germline V lookup: CDR1 SGHRS, CDR2 YFSETQ. This CDR3 has 14 amino acids. The CDR3 loop reads CASSTGWSNEKLFF. The CDR3 coding sequence is TGCGCCAGCAGCACAGGGTGGAGTAATGAAAAACTGTTTTTT.

Comment on this clone: Sequence at one end of the junction differs from germline and may be a read error. This sample also contains other DNA sequences that code for the same CDR3. This sequence joins TRBV27 and TRBJ1-1; D gene ambiguous. The germline CDR1 and CDR2 sequences are MNHEY and SMNVEV (reference sequence). This CDR3 has 12 residues. CDR3 sequence: CAVGLPPAEAFF. As DNA, the CDR3 is TGTGCCGTTGGGCTCCCACCAGCTGAAGCCTTCTTT.

The rearrangement joins TRBV9 to TRBJ2-5, with a weak D call TRBD2 (7 bases). Germline CDR1 SGDLS, CDR2 YYNGEE. This CDR3 is 16 amino acids long. The V gene lost 0 bases and the J gene lost 5 bases, with 17 bases spanning the gap. CDR3 in DNA: TGTGCCAGCAGCGTAGATTCCGGGGGGCCGGGGGAGACCCAGTACTTC. This encodes CASSVDSGGPGETQYF.

This clone was counted between two and nine times. The chain couples TRBV4-3 to TRBJ1-1; 7 bases are shared with TRBD1. The V gene's germline CDR1 is LGHNA and CDR2 YSLEER. Unmatched junction bases numbered 2, after V lost 1 base and J lost 0 bases. The CDR3 extends over 15 amino acids. The CDR3 loop is CASSQGGQMNTEAFF. CDR3 nucleotide sequence: TGCGCCAGCAGCCAAGGGGGACAGATGAACACTGAAGCTTTCTTT.

This clone was detected only a few times. CDR3 in amino acids: CASSDGASDANEQFF. The CDR3 DNA follows: TGTGCCAGCAGTGACGGGGCTAGCGACGCCAATGAGCAGTTCTTC. The chain links TRBV6-4 to TRBJ2-1; D is perhaps TRBD2 (6 bases). The CDR3 covers 15 residues. Deletions cut 2 bases from V and 6 bases from J, with 14 bases between. CDR1 and CDR2 from the germline V gene are MRHNA and SNTAGT.

The chain combines TRBV5-4 with TRBJ2-1, with D perhaps TRBD1 (6 bases). The germline gives CDR1 SGHNT, CDR2 YYREEE (reference sequence). The germline V and J ends were trimmed by 4 bases and 7 bases, with 12 bases remaining between them. The CDR3 length is 13 residues. The CDR3 sequence: CASSTQGGNEQFF. Here the CDR3 DNA reads TGTGCCAGCAGCACACAAGGGGGAAATGAGCAGTTCTTC.

V usage is TRBV10-3 and J usage is TRBJ2-3; perhaps TRBD2 as D (6 bases). Germline CDR1 reads ENHRY; CDR2 reads SYGVKD. CDR3 length: 15 amino acids. The CDR3 DNA follows: TGTGCTACTATGTCGGACTACCAGACCACAGATACGCAGTATTTT. Protein: CATMSDYQTTDTQYF.

V and J are TRBV29-1 and TRBJ2-5; 10 nucleotides match TRBD2. With 7 bases clipped from V and 5 bases from J, the junction kept 13 bases outside the gene matches. The CDR3 length is 15 residues. CDR1 SQVTM and CDR2 ANQGSEA come from the germline V gene. This chain's CDR3 is CSAGGLAGVGETQYF. In nucleotides, the CDR3 is TGCAGCGCCGGGGGCCTAGCGGGGGTGGGCGAGACCCAGTACTTC.

The chain joins TRBV4-2 to TRBJ1-5; D gene ambiguous. The V and J ends lost 4 bases and 0 bases respectively, with 13 bases between them. There are 16 residues in the CDR3. The germline gives CDR1 LGHNA, CDR2 YNFKEQ. The CDR3 DNA reads as TGTGCCAGCAGCCCCAATCGAGGGTATAGCAATCAGCCCCAGCATTTT. Its translation is CASSPNRGYSNQPQHF.

This chain joins TRBV18 and TRBJ2-7; a weak D match, TRBD2 (6 bases). The CDR3 is 11 amino acids. Germline loops: CDR1 KGHSH, CDR2 LQKENI. V lost 3 bases, J lost 6 bases, and 6 bases lay in between. The DNA of the CDR3 is TGTGCCAGCTCACCGGGAGGCGAGCAGTACTTC. It translates to CASSPGGEQYF.

This clone was seen just once. J is TRBJ2-1 and V is TRBV7-3, with 9 bases fitting TRBD1. V lost 5 bases and J lost 8; bases outside the gene matches: 13. CDR3 length: 16 amino acids. Germline V gene data show CDR1 as SGHTA and CDR2 as FQGTGA. CDR3 in amino acids: CASSQNPGQGSHEQFF. The DNA for the CDR3 is TGTGCCAGCAGCCAAAACCCGGGACAGGGATCCCATGAGCAGTTCTTC.

The chain uses TRBV20-1 and TRBJ1-2; D not resolved. Germline V gene sequence: CDR1 DFQATT, CDR2 SNEGSKA (reference sequence). The CDR3 covers 10 residues. The ends were cut back, 4 bases at V and 8 bases at J, with 8 bases in the middle. In nucleotides, the CDR3 is TGCAGTGCTATTGGGAGGGGCTACACCTTC. Residues: CSAIGRGYTF.

Written as DNA, the CDR3 is TGTGCCTCCAGGCAGGGACAGGGGATCTATGGCTACACCTTC. Amino acid sequence: CASRQGQGIYGYTF. The chain joins TRBV19 to TRBJ1-2; the match to TRBD1 covers 10 bases. Losses at the gene ends were 11 bases for V and 4 bases for J; bases not matched to a gene: 10. Germline V gene data show CDR1 as LNHDA and CDR2 as SQIVND (reference sequence). The CDR3 extends over 14 amino acids.

The V gene is TRBV19, the J gene TRBJ2-3; D not resolved. The length of the CDR3 is 14 residues. CDR1 is LNHDA, CDR2 SQIVND, per germline (reference sequence). Trimming took off 2 bases at V and 2 bases at J, with 8 bases between the two ends. CDR3 region: CASSISRSTDTQYF. Written as DNA, the CDR3 is TGTGCCAGTAGTATATCCAGATCCACAGATACGCAGTATTTT.

The chain's CDR3 is CASADLGGSTDTQYF. Here the CDR3 DNA reads TGTGCCAGCGCTGACCTCGGAGGGAGTACAGATACGCAGTATTTT. J is TRBJ2-3 and V is TRBV2; D perhaps matches TRBD2 (6 bases). The CDR3 runs to 15 residues. The germline V gene encodes CDR1 SNHLY and CDR2 FYNNEI. V lost 8 bases to trimming and J lost 3 bases, with 18 bases between them.

Worth noting for this clone: An end of the junction differs from the germline gene, which may be a read error. V gene TRBV5-1 combines with J gene TRBJ1-2; 9 positions agree with TRBD1. Per germline, CDR1 SGHRS and CDR2 YFSETQ. The CDR3 sequence is 15 residues long. CDR3 DNA: TGCGCCAGCAGCTTAGACAGGGGGTTTAACTATGGCTACCCCTTC. Protein sequence: CASSLDRGFNYGYPF.